This is a list of T cell receptor beta chains from one sample in a study of shared clonotypes between healthy human individuals. Produced via immunoSEQ multiplex PCR; TCRdb's table is partial and in-frame only. The table lists around 600,000 clones, 85% to 95% of them singletons. The sample consisted of naive CD8+ T cells sorted from blood. The receptors were gathered from a woman aged 30 to 39 in good health. The CDR3 runs from the conserved cysteine through the conserved F or W. Each record gives: V gene, J gene, clone size, D gene, CDR3 protein, CDR3 DNA. D genes are given only for firm matches. Rows may omit the clone size; those that give it use once, few, many or a size class.

v_call: TRBV15
j_call: TRBJ1-4
clone_size: NA
d_call: NA
cdr3_aa: CATSPGTNEKLFF
cdr3_nt: TGTGCCACCAGTCCCGGGACTAATGAAAAACTGTTTTTT

v_call: TRBV15
j_call: TRBJ2-7
clone_size: NA
d_call: TRBD2
cdr3_aa: CATSRERTSGSHEQYF
cdr3_nt: TGTGCCACCAGCAGAGAGAGGACTAGCGGGAGCCACGAGCAGTACTTC

v_call: TRBV27
j_call: TRBJ2-6
clone_size: NA
d_call: NA
cdr3_aa: CASSLTGPRFSGANVLTF
cdr3_nt: TGTGCCAGCAGTCTAACAGGGCCGCGCTTTTCTGGGGCCAACGTCCTGACTTTC

v_call: TRBV5-1
j_call: TRBJ1-1
clone_size: NA
d_call: TRBD1
cdr3_aa: CASSTSEPGTGGFLGNSEAFF
cdr3_nt: TGCGCCAGCAGCACCTCAGAACCCGGGACAGGGGGCTTTTTGGGGAACTCTGAAGCTTTCTTT

v_call: TRBV5-1
j_call: TRBJ1-2
clone_size: few
d_call: TRBD1
cdr3_aa: CASSTGVQGYTF
cdr3_nt: TGCGCCAGCAGCACAGGGGTCCAGGGCTACACCTTC

v_call: TRBV30
j_call: TRBJ2-5
clone_size: NA
d_call: TRBD2
cdr3_aa: CAWSVWTSDSGGQETQYF
cdr3_nt: TGTGCCTGGAGTGTATGGACTAGTGACAGTGGGGGCCAAGAGACCCAGTACTTC

v_call: TRBV7-9
j_call: TRBJ2-7
clone_size: NA
d_call: NA
cdr3_aa: CASSLALYEQYF
cdr3_nt: TGTGCCAGCAGCTTAGCCCTCTACGAGCAGTACTTC

v_call: TRBV19
j_call: TRBJ1-1
clone_size: once
d_call: NA
cdr3_aa: CASSIDTEAFF
cdr3_nt: TGTGCCAGTAGTATTGACACTGAAGCTTTCTTT

v_call: TRBV29-1
j_call: TRBJ2-1
clone_size: NA
d_call: NA
cdr3_aa: CSVEGAEQFF
cdr3_nt: TGCAGCGTTGAAGGCGCGGAGCAGTTCTTC

v_call: TRBV6-5
j_call: TRBJ1-2
clone_size: NA
d_call: NA
cdr3_aa: CASSYSTLNYGYTF
cdr3_nt: TGTGCCAGCAGTTACTCGACGCTTAACTATGGCTACACCTTC

v_call: TRBV27
j_call: TRBJ2-7
clone_size: NA
d_call: NA
cdr3_aa: CASSLAGHREESYEQYF
cdr3_nt: TGTGCCAGCAGTTTAGCCGGTCACAGGGAGGAGTCCTACGAGCAGTACTTC

v_call: TRBV10-3
j_call: TRBJ2-7
clone_size: NA
d_call: TRBD2
cdr3_aa: CAISESSGGEFFYEQYF
cdr3_nt: TGTGCCATCAGTGAGTCTTCCGGGGGGGAGTTTTTTTACGAGCAGTACTTC

v_call: TRBV28
j_call: TRBJ2-2
clone_size: NA
d_call: NA
cdr3_aa: CASSLAGGSGELFF
cdr3_nt: TGTGCCAGCAGTTTAGCAGGGGGGTCCGGGGAGCTGTTTTTT

v_call: TRBV29-1
j_call: TRBJ1-2
clone_size: NA
d_call: NA
cdr3_aa: CSVDQGTNYGYTF
cdr3_nt: TGCAGCGTGGATCAGGGAACTAACTATGGCTACACCTTC

v_call: TRBV10-2
j_call: TRBJ1-3
clone_size: NA
d_call: NA
cdr3_aa: CASSDGLASSGNTIYF
cdr3_nt: TGCGCCAGCTCTGACGGGTTAGCCTCCTCTGGAAACACCATATATTTT

v_call: TRBV28
j_call: TRBJ2-1
clone_size: NA
d_call: NA
cdr3_aa: CASSLLPQRYNEQFF
cdr3_nt: TGTGCCAGCAGTTTACTCCCGCAGCGGTACAATGAGCAGTTCTTC

v_call: TRBV27
j_call: TRBJ2-2
clone_size: NA
d_call: NA
cdr3_aa: CATRGGVRNTGELFF
cdr3_nt: TGTGCCACCCGCGGTGGGGTTAGGAACACCGGGGAGCTGTTTTTT

v_call: TRBV28
j_call: TRBJ2-7
clone_size: NA
d_call: NA
cdr3_aa: CASSLSGGGYEQYF
cdr3_nt: TGTGCCAGCAGTTTATCGGGTGGTGGCTACGAGCAGTACTTC

v_call: TRBV7-9
j_call: TRBJ2-1
clone_size: NA
d_call: NA
cdr3_aa: CASSLAGKIHEQFF
cdr3_nt: TGTGCCAGCAGCTTAGCGGGAAAGATCCATGAGCAGTTCTTC

v_call: TRBV10-2
j_call: TRBJ2-7
clone_size: NA
d_call: NA
cdr3_aa: CASSESGTYEQYF
cdr3_nt: TGCGCCAGCAGTGAGTCGGGCACGTACGAGCAGTACTTC

v_call: TRBV5-6
j_call: TRBJ2-7
clone_size: NA
d_call: NA
cdr3_aa: CASSSPSYEQYF
cdr3_nt: TGTGCCAGCAGCTCCCCCTCCTACGAGCAGTACTTC

v_call: TRBV19
j_call: TRBJ2-7
clone_size: NA
d_call: NA
cdr3_aa: CASSIGLAYEQYF
cdr3_nt: TGTGCCAGTAGTATAGGGCTCGCTTACGAGCAGTACTTC

v_call: TRBV5-6
j_call: TRBJ2-3
clone_size: NA
d_call: NA
cdr3_aa: CASTPPRSSNTPGTDTQYF
cdr3_nt: TGTGCCAGCACCCCCCCTCGCTCTAGCAACACCCCGGGCACAGATACGCAGTATTTT

v_call: TRBV11-2
j_call: TRBJ2-7
clone_size: NA
d_call: NA
cdr3_aa: CASSLVGSSSYEQYF
cdr3_nt: TGTGCCAGCAGCTTAGTCGGATCGAGCTCCTACGAGCAGTACTTC

v_call: TRBV11-2
j_call: TRBJ2-7
clone_size: NA
d_call: NA
cdr3_aa: CASSLGAGGVYEQYF
cdr3_nt: TGTGCCAGCAGCTTAGGTGCAGGGGGGGTGTACGAGCAGTACTTC

v_call: TRBV28
j_call: TRBJ2-7
clone_size: NA
d_call: TRBD2
cdr3_aa: CASRVAGEDHEQYF
cdr3_nt: TGTGCCAGCAGAGTAGCGGGAGAAGACCACGAGCAGTACTTC

v_call: TRBV5-6
j_call: TRBJ2-3
clone_size: NA
d_call: TRBD2
cdr3_aa: CASSGLAGERTDTQYF
cdr3_nt: TGTGCCAGCAGCGGATTAGCGGGAGAAAGGACAGATACGCAGTATTTT

v_call: TRBV9
j_call: TRBJ1-5
clone_size: NA
d_call: NA
cdr3_aa: CASSVGEREPQHF
cdr3_nt: TGTGCCAGCAGCGTAGGGGAGAGGGAGCCCCAGCATTTT

v_call: TRBV29-1
j_call: TRBJ1-2
clone_size: NA
d_call: TRBD1
cdr3_aa: CSVVGTGAGYTF
cdr3_nt: TGCAGCGTTGTGGGGACAGGCGCTGGCTACACCTTC

v_call: TRBV27
j_call: TRBJ2-3
clone_size: NA
d_call: NA
cdr3_aa: CASSLTTSTDTQYF
cdr3_nt: TGTGCCAGCAGTTTGACTACTAGCACAGATACGCAGTATTTT

v_call: TRBV2
j_call: TRBJ2-7
clone_size: NA
d_call: NA
cdr3_aa: CASSDGHVTYEQYF
cdr3_nt: TGTGCCAGCAGTGACGGACACGTCACCTACGAGCAGTACTTC

v_call: TRBV5-1
j_call: TRBJ1-5
clone_size: NA
d_call: NA
cdr3_aa: CASSLGQYSNQPQHF
cdr3_nt: TGCGCCAGCAGCTTGGGGCAGTATAGCAATCAGCCCCAGCATTTT

v_call: TRBV2
j_call: TRBJ1-2
clone_size: NA
d_call: NA
cdr3_aa: CASRRGVNDGYTF
cdr3_nt: TGTGCCAGCAGGAGGGGGGTAAACGATGGCTACACCTTC

v_call: TRBV5-8
j_call: TRBJ2-4
clone_size: NA
d_call: TRBD2
cdr3_aa: CASREGTSGRPKNIQYF
cdr3_nt: TGTGCCAGCAGGGAAGGGACTAGCGGGAGACCCAAAAACATTCAGTACTTC

v_call: TRBV27
j_call: TRBJ2-1
clone_size: NA
d_call: NA
cdr3_aa: CASSFVDEQFF
cdr3_nt: TGTGCCAGCAGCTTTGTCGATGAGCAGTTCTTC

v_call: TRBV2
j_call: TRBJ1-1
clone_size: NA
d_call: NA
cdr3_aa: CASSDPNRHEAFF
cdr3_nt: TGTGCCAGCAGTGACCCCAACCGGCATGAAGCTTTCTTT

v_call: TRBV28
j_call: TRBJ1-5
clone_size: NA
d_call: TRBD1
cdr3_aa: CASSPTGVSNQPQHF
cdr3_nt: TGTGCCAGCAGCCCGACAGGGGTGAGCAATCAGCCCCAGCATTTT

v_call: TRBV28
j_call: TRBJ1-2
clone_size: NA
d_call: TRBD1
cdr3_aa: CASSLYADRGGGYTF
cdr3_nt: TGTGCCAGCAGTTTATATGCGGACAGGGGAGGAGGCTACACCTTC

v_call: TRBV11-2
j_call: TRBJ2-7
clone_size: NA
d_call: NA
cdr3_aa: CASSLGLNEQYF
cdr3_nt: TGTGCCAGCAGCTTAGGCCTTAACGAGCAGTACTTC

v_call: TRBV28
j_call: TRBJ2-7
clone_size: NA
d_call: NA
cdr3_aa: CASSFRQGTYEQYF
cdr3_nt: TGTGCCAGCAGTTTTAGGCAGGGCACCTACGAGCAGTACTTC

v_call: TRBV27
j_call: TRBJ1-1
clone_size: NA
d_call: NA
cdr3_aa: CASSLFMGAEAFF
cdr3_nt: TGTGCCAGCAGTTTATTTATGGGGGCAGAAGCTTTCTTT

v_call: TRBV27
j_call: TRBJ1-1
clone_size: NA
d_call: TRBD1
cdr3_aa: CASSLIGGIVYTEAFF
cdr3_nt: TGTGCCAGCAGTTTAATAGGGGGCATTGTCTACACTGAAGCTTTCTTT

v_call: TRBV5-1
j_call: TRBJ2-7
clone_size: NA
d_call: NA
cdr3_aa: CASSLTGSEQYF
cdr3_nt: TGCGCCAGCAGCTTAACAGGGAGCGAGCAGTACTTC

v_call: TRBV28
j_call: TRBJ1-2
clone_size: NA
d_call: NA
cdr3_aa: CASSSTRRGYGYTF
cdr3_nt: TGTGCCAGCAGTTCGACTCGGAGGGGCTATGGCTACACCTTC

v_call: TRBV13
j_call: TRBJ1-5
clone_size: NA
d_call: TRBD1
cdr3_aa: CASSSGTGSQPQHF
cdr3_nt: TGTGCCAGCAGCTCCGGGACAGGCAGTCAGCCCCAGCATTTT

v_call: TRBV13
j_call: TRBJ2-7
clone_size: NA
d_call: TRBD2
cdr3_aa: CASSFGLAGASEQYF
cdr3_nt: TGTGCCAGCAGCTTCGGGCTAGCGGGAGCTAGCGAGCAGTACTTC

v_call: TRBV11-1
j_call: TRBJ2-3
clone_size: NA
d_call: NA
cdr3_aa: CASSKDVGGGPFTDTQYF
cdr3_nt: TGTGCCAGCAGCAAAGATGTAGGAGGGGGACCATTCACAGATACGCAGTATTTT